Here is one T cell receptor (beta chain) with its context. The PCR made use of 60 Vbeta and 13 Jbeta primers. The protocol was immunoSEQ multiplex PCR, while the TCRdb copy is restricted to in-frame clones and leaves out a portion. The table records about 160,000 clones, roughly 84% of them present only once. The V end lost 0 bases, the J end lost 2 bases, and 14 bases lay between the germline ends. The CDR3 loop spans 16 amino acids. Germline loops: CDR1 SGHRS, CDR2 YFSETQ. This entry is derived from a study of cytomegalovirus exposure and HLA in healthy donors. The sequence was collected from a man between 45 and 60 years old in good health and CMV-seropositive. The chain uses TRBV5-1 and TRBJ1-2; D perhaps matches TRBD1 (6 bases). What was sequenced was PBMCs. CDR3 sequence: CASSLGGKTGNYGYTF. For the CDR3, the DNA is TGCGCCAGCAGCTTGGGGGGAAAAACAGGGAACTATGGCTACACCTTC.